Listed below are T cell receptor beta chains from one sample, sequenced in a study of CD8+ T cells in alopecia areata. This table comes from immunoSEQ multiplex PCR, and its TCRdb copy is limited to in-frame clones, with some not included. The sample yields 150,000 to 200,000 clones, less than 80% seen once. The sample here was CD8+ T cells sorted from blood, taken at week 0. The receptors derive from a human donor with alopecia areata. Both conserved end residues are part of each CDR3. A D gene is named only where the DNA matches it firmly. The size entry is marked missing in some rows and otherwise reads once, few, many or a size class.

>TRBD1|TRBJ2-3|TRBV7-3|NA
TGTGCCAGCAGCCCCCGATCTAAGGGACAGCCCGATTTTGAGGGGTTGCAGTATTTT
CASSPRSKGQPDFEGLQYF
>NA|TRBJ1-1|TRBV5-6|NA
TGTGCCAGCAGCCGCACCGGGGTTCACACTGAAGCTTTCTTT
CASSRTGVHTEAFF
>NA|TRBJ2-7|TRBV13|NA
TGTGCCAGCAGCTTAGGCGGGTCTCGGCCCTACGAGCAGTACTTC
CASSLGGSRPYEQYF
>NA|TRBJ2-7|TRBV5-8|NA
TGTGCCAGCAGCTTTCACTACGAGCAGTACTTC
CASSFHYEQYF
>NA|TRBJ2-5|TRBV7-6|NA
TGTGCCAGCAGCTCTGCGAGCGGGTCGAGCCAAGAGACCCAGTACTTC
CASSSASGSSQETQYF
>TRBD2|TRBJ2-7|TRBV29-1|few
TGCAGCGTTGACGGAGCGGGGGTCAGCTCCTACGAGCAGTACTTC
CSVDGAGVSSYEQYF
>TRBD1|TRBJ1-5|TRBV7-2|NA
TGTGCCAGCAGCTTAACAGGGGTCAATCAGCCCCAGCATTTT
CASSLTGVNQPQHF
>NA|TRBJ2-5|TRBV11-2|NA
TGTGCCAGCACAGTGGGGGGCAGGCAAGAGACCCAGTACTTC
CASTVGGRQETQYF
>NA|TRBJ2-3|TRBV9|once
TGTGCCAGCAGCGTAGGGCCTAGCTACACAGATACGCAGTATTTT
CASSVGPSYTDTQYF
>NA|TRBJ2-7|TRBV6-5|NA
TGTGCCAGCAGTTACTCAGCGCAGGAACTTTACTACGAGCAGTACTTC
CASSYSAQELYYEQYF
>NA|TRBJ1-1|TRBV29-1|few
TGCAGCGTTGGAACAGAAGCTTTCTTT
CSVGTEAFF
>NA|TRBJ2-3|TRBV29-1|NA
TGCAGCGTTAGGACTCCCAGCACAGATACGCAGTATTTT
CSVRTPSTDTQYF
>TRBD1|TRBJ1-1|TRBV6-9|NA
TGTGCCAGGGACAGGGGGCTGCACACTGAAGCTTTCTTT
CARDRGLHTEAFF
>TRBD1|TRBJ1-1|TRBV7-9|NA
TGTGCCAGCAGCCCAAGGGACAGGGGGCGTCTCACAGCTTTCTTT
CASSPRDRGRLTAFF
>NA|TRBJ2-3|TRBV7-9|NA
TGTGCCAGCAGCCACCAGGATACGCAGTATTTT
CASSHQDTQYF
>NA|TRBJ1-5|TRBV30|NA
TGTGCCTACCTCGAATACAGGTCGGCGCGCAATCAGCCCCAGCATTTT
CAYLEYRSARNQPQHF
>NA|TRBJ1-1|TRBV29-1|once
TGCAGCGCTAATCAGGGAAGGGGAACTGAAGCTTTCTTT
CSANQGRGTEAFF
>NA|TRBJ2-4|TRBV7-7|NA
TGTGCCAGCAGCTTAATCAGTCCCTTCACCACGCACAGGGACATTCAGTACTTC
CASSLISPFTTHRDIQYF
>TRBD2|TRBJ2-1|TRBV7-8|NA
TGTGCCAGCAGCTTAGCGTCTAGCGGGGGTTACAATGAGCAGTTCTTC
CASSLASSGGYNEQFF
>NA|TRBJ2-3|TRBV4-2|once
TGTGCCAGCAGCCAAACCACGGCTAATACAGATACGCAGTATTTT
CASSQTTANTDTQYF
>NA|TRBJ2-7|TRBV14|NA
TGTGCCAGCAGCCTGAACTCCTACGAGCAGTACTTC
CASSLNSYEQYF
>NA|TRBJ2-1|TRBV27|NA
TGTGCCAGCAAAGTCTACAATGAGCAGTTCTTC
CASKVYNEQFF
>NA|TRBJ1-5|TRBV9|NA
TGTGCCAGCGGGGACGGCATTAATCAGCCCCAGCATTTT
CASGDGINQPQHF
>NA|TRBJ2-7|TRBV29-1|NA
TGCAGCGTTCAGGATTTAGTATCCTACGAGCAGTACTTC
CSVQDLVSYEQYF
>NA|TRBJ2-3|TRBV7-9|few
TGTGCCAGCAGCTTAGCCGGGAAAGATACGCAGTATTTT
CASSLAGKDTQYF
>NA|TRBJ2-1|TRBV13|NA
TGTGCCAGCAGCTCCAGCTCGGGGGCGGCCTACAATGAGCAGTTCTTC
CASSSSSGAAYNEQFF
>NA|TRBJ1-3|TRBV19|NA
TGTGCCAGTAGTATTGGACAAGTCCCCTCTGGAAACACCATATATTTT
CASSIGQVPSGNTIYF
>TRBD2|TRBJ2-4|TRBV13|NA
TGTGCCAGCAGCTTTTCTGAGATGGCGGGGGTTCAGTACTTC
CASSFSEMAGVQYF
>TRBD1|TRBJ2-7|TRBV5-6|NA
TGTGCCAGCACCCTGGGACAGGACACCTACGAGCAGTACTTC
CASTLGQDTYEQYF
>NA|TRBJ1-2|TRBV5-1|NA
TGCGCCAGCAGCTTGTTGGGGGCGTCGGATGGCTACACCTTC
CASSLLGASDGYTF
>NA|TRBJ2-3|TRBV20-1|once
TGCAGTGCATATAGCGTAGATACGCAGTATTTT
CSAYSVDTQYF
>NA|TRBJ1-1|TRBV2|NA
TGTGCCAGCATAGGGTGGGACACTGAAGCTTTCTTT
CASIGWDTEAFF
>TRBD2|TRBJ2-7|TRBV29-1|few
TGCAGCCCCGCTGGGCGGGGGGCTTCCCGCCTGTACTTC
CSPAGRGASRLYF
>NA|TRBJ2-1|TRBV5-6|once
TGTGCCAGCAGCTTCGGCAATGAGCAGTTCTTC
CASSFGNEQFF
>TRBD1|TRBJ1-5|TRBV9|NA
TGTGCCAGCAGCGCGGGACAGGGTGGAAATCAGCCCCAGCATTTT
CASSAGQGGNQPQHF
>TRBD2|TRBJ2-1|TRBV14|few
TGTGCCAGCAGCCCTAGCGGGGGTAAGCAGTTCTTC
CASSPSGGKQFF
>NA|TRBJ2-7|TRBV6-5|NA
TGTGCCACCGGGGGTGACGAGCAGTACTTC
CATGGDEQYF
>NA|TRBJ2-5|TRBV5-6|NA
TGTGCCAGCAGCTTCCCATTCTCAGGGACGGGTTTGGAGACCCAGTACTTC
CASSFPFSGTGLETQYF
>TRBD1|TRBJ2-7|TRBV19|NA
TGTGCCGGTACCGGGACAGTTGGCTACGAGCAGTACTTC
CAGTGTVGYEQYF
>NA|TRBJ1-6|TRBV7-8|NA
TGTGCCAGCAGTTTCAATCTTGCCAGCCTAAATTCACCCCTCCACTTT
CASSFNLASLNSPLHF
>TRBD2|TRBJ2-1|TRBV29-1|NA
TGCAGCGTTGGGGGGGGGAATTACAATGAGCAGTTCTTC
CSVGGGNYNEQFF
>NA|TRBJ1-6|TRBV7-9|NA
TGTGCCAGCAGCCAATCCCCGGGGGAGAGCTCACCCCTCCACTTT
CASSQSPGESSPLHF
>TRBD2|TRBJ2-3|TRBV30|once
TGTGCCTGGAGTGAGGCTAGCGGGGGGGCCGCGCGTCAGTATTTT
CAWSEASGGAARQYF
>NA|TRBJ2-2|TRBV6-6|NA
TGTGCCAGCAGCATCTCCGGGGAGCTGTTTTTT
CASSISGELFF
>NA|TRBJ1-1|TRBV30|NA
TGTGCCTGGAGTGTACTAGGACTCGAAGCTTTCTTT
CAWSVLGLEAFF
>NA|TRBJ2-2|TRBV2|NA
TGTGCCAGAGACAGGGGACTAAACACCGGGGAGCTGTTTTTT
CARDRGLNTGELFF
>NA|TRBJ1-2|TRBV9|NA
TGTGCCAGCAGCGTAGCTACGGGGAGTGTTGGCTACACCTTC
CASSVATGSVGYTF
>NA|TRBJ1-2|TRBV29-1|NA
TGCAGCGTTCGGACAGACGTTAACTATGGCTACACCTTC
CSVRTDVNYGYTF
>NA|TRBJ1-2|TRBV4-1|NA
TGCGCCAGCAGCGAGACACTTAACTATGGCTACACCTTC
CASSETLNYGYTF
>NA|TRBJ2-7|TRBV6-1|NA
TGTGCCAGCAGTGAACCAGTCTCCTACGAGCAGTACTTC
CASSEPVSYEQYF
>TRBD1|TRBJ2-1|TRBV7-9|NA
TGTGCCAGCAGCTTAGACTTCGGGACAGGCGCCAATTACAATGAGCAGTTCTTC
CASSLDFGTGANYNEQFF
>TRBD2|TRBJ2-2|TRBV2|once
TGTGCCAGCAGTCCTAGACTAGCCCTCAACGGGGAGCTGTTTTTT
CASSPRLALNGELFF
>NA|TRBJ1-1|TRBV5-1|few
TGCGCCAGCAGCTCCCCCGGGCACTTCATGAACACTGAAGCTTTCTTT
CASSSPGHFMNTEAFF
>NA|TRBJ1-2|TRBV11-3|NA
TGTGCCAGCAGCAGTTACCCCCTACAGAACTATGGCTACACCTTC
CASSSYPLQNYGYTF
>NA|TRBJ2-7|TRBV18|NA
TGTGCCAGCTCACTCGACAGCAGCTACGAGCAGTACTTC
CASSLDSSYEQYF
>NA|TRBJ1-1|TRBV29-1|few
TGCAGCGTTGGGGGACGGACGGAAAACACTGAAGCTTTCTTT
CSVGGRTENTEAFF
>NA|TRBJ1-2|TRBV29-1|NA
TGCAGCGTTGAACCCGCCGGGGGAGGGTATGGCTACACCTTC
CSVEPAGGGYGYTF
>TRBD1|TRBJ1-2|TRBV29-1|NA
TGCAGCGTCGTAGACCGGGACAGGGGGCGCCGCTATGGCTACACCTTC
CSVVDRDRGRRYGYTF
>NA|TRBJ1-2|TRBV25-1|NA
TGTGCCAGCAGTGATGATGCAAGTTACTATGGCTACACCTTC
CASSDDASYYGYTF